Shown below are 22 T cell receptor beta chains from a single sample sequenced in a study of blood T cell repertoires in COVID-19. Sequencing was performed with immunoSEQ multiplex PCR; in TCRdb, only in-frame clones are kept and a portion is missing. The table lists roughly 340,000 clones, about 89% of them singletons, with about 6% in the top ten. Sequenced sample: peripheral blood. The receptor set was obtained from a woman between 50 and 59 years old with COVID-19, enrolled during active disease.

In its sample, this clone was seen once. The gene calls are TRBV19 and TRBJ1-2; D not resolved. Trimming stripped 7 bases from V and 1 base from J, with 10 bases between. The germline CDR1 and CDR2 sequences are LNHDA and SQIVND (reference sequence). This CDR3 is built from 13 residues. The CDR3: CASKRGFNYGYTF. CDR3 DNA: TGTGCCAGTAAGAGAGGATTTAACTATGGCTACACCTTC.

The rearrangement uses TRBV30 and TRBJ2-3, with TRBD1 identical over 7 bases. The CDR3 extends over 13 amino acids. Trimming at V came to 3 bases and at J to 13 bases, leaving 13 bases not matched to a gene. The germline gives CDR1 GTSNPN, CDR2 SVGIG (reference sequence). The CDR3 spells CAWRMTGILSEYF. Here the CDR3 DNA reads TGTGCCTGGAGGATGACAGGGATTTTGTCTGAGTATTTT.

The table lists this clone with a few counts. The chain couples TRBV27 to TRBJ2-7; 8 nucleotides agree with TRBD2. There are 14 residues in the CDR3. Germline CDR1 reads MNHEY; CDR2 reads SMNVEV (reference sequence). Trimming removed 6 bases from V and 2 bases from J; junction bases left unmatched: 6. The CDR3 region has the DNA TGTGCCAGCAGGGCCGGGAGGGTGGCCTACGAGCAGTACTTC. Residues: CASRAGRVAYEQYF.

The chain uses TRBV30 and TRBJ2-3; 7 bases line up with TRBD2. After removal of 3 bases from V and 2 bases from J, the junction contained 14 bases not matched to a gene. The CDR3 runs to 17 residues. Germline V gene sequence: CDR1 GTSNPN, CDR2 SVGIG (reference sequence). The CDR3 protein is CAWRPSGMLGVTDTQYF. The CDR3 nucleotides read TGTGCCTGGAGACCTAGCGGCATGCTTGGGGTCACAGATACGCAGTATTTT. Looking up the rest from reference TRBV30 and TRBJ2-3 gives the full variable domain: SQTIHQWPATLVQPVGSPLSLECTVEGTSNPNLYWYRQAAGRGLQLLFYSVGIGQISSEVPQNLSASRPQDRQFILSSKKLLLSDSGFYLCAWRPSGMLGVTDTQYFGPGTRLTVL.

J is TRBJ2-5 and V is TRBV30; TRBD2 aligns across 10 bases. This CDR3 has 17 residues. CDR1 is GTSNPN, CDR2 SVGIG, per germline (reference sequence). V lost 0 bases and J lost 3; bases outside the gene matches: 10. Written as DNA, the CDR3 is TGTGCCTGGAGTGTAGGAGCGGGAGGGCCGGGGGAAGAGACCCAGTACTTC. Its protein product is CAWSVGAGGPGEETQYF.

The CDR3 DNA is TGTGCCAGCAGTCAGGGACAGGTGCTGCGCAAAGAAAACATTCAGTACTTC. Its protein product is CASSQGQVLRKENIQYF. The chain uses TRBV27 and TRBJ2-4, with 8 bases fitting TRBD1. Germline loops: CDR1 MNHEY, CDR2 SMNVEV (reference sequence). V shed 5 bases and J 5 bases; nucleotides not matched to a gene: 14. CDR3 length: 17 residues.

The CDR3 bases are TGTGCCAGCAGCCAAGAGGGGACAGGGAAAGGCTACACCTTC. Amino acid sequence: CASSQEGTGKGYTF. The V gene is TRBV3-1 (or the pseudogene TRBV3-2), the J gene TRBJ1-2; TRBD1 matches 9 bases. This CDR3 is 14 amino acids long. Looked up from germline, CDR1 is LGHDT and CDR2 is YNNKEL (reference sequence). V was pared by 0 bases and J by 8 bases, with 4 bases of the junction left unmatched.

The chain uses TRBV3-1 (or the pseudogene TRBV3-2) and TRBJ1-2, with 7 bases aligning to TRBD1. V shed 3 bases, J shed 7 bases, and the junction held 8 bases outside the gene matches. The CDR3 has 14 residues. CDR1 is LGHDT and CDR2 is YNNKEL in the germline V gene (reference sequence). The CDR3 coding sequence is TGTGCCAGCAGCCACCCGGACAGGTCGGGTGGCTACACCTTC. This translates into CASSHPDRSGGYTF.

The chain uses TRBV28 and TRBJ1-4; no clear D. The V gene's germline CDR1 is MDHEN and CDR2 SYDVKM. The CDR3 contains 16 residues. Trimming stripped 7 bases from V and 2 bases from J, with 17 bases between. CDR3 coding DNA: TGTGCCAGCACCGATGTGAGAGGGCCCACTAATGAAAAACTGTTTTTT. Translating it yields CASTDVRGPTNEKLFF.

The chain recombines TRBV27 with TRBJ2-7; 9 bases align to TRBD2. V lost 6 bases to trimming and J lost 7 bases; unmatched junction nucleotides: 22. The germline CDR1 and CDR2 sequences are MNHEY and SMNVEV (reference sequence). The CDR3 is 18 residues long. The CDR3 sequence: CASRPTGFFSGRSAEQYF. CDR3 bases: TGTGCCAGCAGGCCTACAGGGTTCTTTAGCGGGAGAAGCGCGGAGCAGTACTTC.

CDR3 DNA sequence: TGCGCCAGCAGCTCAACTAGCGGCCTACAGTATGAGCAGTTCTTC. It is translated as CASSSTSGLQYEQFF. The genes are TRBV5-1 and TRBJ2-1; 8 nucleotides match TRBD2. The CDR3 extends over 15 amino acids. Unmatched junction bases numbered 10, after V lost 3 bases and J lost 8 bases. The germline gives CDR1 SGHRS, CDR2 YFSETQ.

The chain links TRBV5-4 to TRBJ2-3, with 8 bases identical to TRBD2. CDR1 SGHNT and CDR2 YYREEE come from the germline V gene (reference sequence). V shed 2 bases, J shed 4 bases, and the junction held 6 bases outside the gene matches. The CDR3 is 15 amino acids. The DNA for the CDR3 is TGTGCCAGCAGCTTTAAGAGCGGGAGCGCAGATACGCAGTATTTT. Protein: CASSFKSGSADTQYF.

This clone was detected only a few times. CDR3 sequence: CASSGGRDSYNEQFF. CDR3 bases: TGTGCCAGCAGTGGCGGGAGGGACTCCTACAATGAGCAGTTCTTC. This sequence joins TRBV2 and TRBJ2-1; 9 bases fit TRBD2. After removal of 4 bases from V and 0 bases from J, the junction contained 1 base not matched to a gene. Germline loops: CDR1 SNHLY, CDR2 FYNNEI. This CDR3 region has 15 residues.

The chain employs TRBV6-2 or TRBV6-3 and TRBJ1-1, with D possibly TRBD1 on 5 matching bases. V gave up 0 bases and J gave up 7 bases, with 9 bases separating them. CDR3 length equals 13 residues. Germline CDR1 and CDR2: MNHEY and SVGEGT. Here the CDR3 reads CASSYSRGDEAFF. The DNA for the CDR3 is TGTGCCAGCAGTTACTCTAGGGGCGATGAAGCTTTCTTT.

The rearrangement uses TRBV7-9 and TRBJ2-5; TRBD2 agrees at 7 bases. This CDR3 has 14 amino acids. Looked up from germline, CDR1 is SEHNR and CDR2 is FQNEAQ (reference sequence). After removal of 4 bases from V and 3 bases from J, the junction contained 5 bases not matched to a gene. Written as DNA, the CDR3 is TGTGCCAGCAGCTCACTAGCGACCAAAGAGACCCAGTACTTC. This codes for CASSSLATKETQYF.

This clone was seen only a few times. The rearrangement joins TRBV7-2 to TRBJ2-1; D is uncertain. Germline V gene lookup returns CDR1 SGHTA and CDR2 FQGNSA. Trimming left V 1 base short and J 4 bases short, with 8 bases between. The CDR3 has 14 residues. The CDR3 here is CASSLGVSYNEQFF. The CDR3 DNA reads TGTGCCAGCAGCTTAGGAGTAAGTTACAATGAGCAGTTCTTC.

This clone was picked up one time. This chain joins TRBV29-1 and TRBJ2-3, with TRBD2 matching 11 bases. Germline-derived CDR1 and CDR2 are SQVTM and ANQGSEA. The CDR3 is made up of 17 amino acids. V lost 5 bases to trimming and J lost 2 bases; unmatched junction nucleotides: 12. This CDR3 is CSVSILLSGRATDTQYF. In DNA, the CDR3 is TGCAGCGTTAGCATACTCCTTAGCGGGAGGGCCACAGATACGCAGTATTTT.

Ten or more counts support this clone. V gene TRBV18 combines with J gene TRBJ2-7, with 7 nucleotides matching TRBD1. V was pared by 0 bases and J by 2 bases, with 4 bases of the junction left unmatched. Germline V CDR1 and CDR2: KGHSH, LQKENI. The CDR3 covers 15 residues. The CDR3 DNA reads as TGTGCCAGCTCACCACCCGGGACAGTAACCTACGAGCAGTACTTC. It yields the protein CASSPPGTVTYEQYF. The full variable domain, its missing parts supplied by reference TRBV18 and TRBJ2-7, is NAGVMQNPRHLVRRRGQEARLRCSPMKGHSHVYWYRQLPEEGLKFMVYLQKENIIDESGMPKERFSAEFPKEGPSILRIQQVVRGDSAAYFCASSPPGTVTYEQYFGPGTRLTVT.

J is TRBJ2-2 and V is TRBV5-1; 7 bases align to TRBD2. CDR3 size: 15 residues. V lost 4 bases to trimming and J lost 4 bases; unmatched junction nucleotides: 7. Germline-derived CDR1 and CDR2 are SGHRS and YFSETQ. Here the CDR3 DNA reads TGCGCCAGCAGCCTAGTAGCGGGTGCCACCGGGGAGCTGTTTTTT. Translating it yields CASSLVAGATGELFF.

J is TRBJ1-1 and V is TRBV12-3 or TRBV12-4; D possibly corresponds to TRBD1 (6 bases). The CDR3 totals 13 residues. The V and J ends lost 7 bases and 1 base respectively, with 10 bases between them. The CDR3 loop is CASNSGENTEAFF. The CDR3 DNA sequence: TGTGCCAGCAATTCAGGGGAGAACACTGAAGCTTTCTTT.

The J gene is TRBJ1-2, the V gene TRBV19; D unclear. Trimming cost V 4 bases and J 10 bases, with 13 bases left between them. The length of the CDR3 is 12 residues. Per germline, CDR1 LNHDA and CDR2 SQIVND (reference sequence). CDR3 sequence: CASSNRGSAYTF. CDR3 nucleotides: TGTGCCAGTAGTAACCGGGGTTCGGCCTACACCTTC.

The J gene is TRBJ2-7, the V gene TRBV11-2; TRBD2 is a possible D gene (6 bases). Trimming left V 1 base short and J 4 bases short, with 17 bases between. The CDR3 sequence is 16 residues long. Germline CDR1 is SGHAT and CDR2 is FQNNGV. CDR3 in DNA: TGTGCCAGCAGCTTAGCACGCGGGACTGGAAAATACGAGCAGTACTTC. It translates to CASSLARGTGKYEQYF.